This T cell receptor (beta chain) was sequenced in a study of beta chain features in type 1 diabetes. Findings and caveats of the study: Across all four CD4+ subsets, people with type 1 diabetes showed modestly shorter TCRB CDR3s.

Concerning this clone: The antigen is unknown.

Trimming cost V 4 bases and J 7 bases, with 11 bases left between them. In germline, CDR1 is SGHTA, CDR2 FQGNSA. CDR3 length equals 13 residues. Reverse transcribing all isolated RNA meant expressed TCRB transcripts were sequenced. The protocol was immunoSEQ multiplex PCR, while the TCRdb copy is restricted to in-frame clones and leaves out a portion. The sample lists some 44,000 clones, approximately 72% occurring once. The origin of this receptor is a woman younger than 30 with type 1 diabetes. Source material: Tregs from blood. The chain carries TRBV7-2 and TRBJ1-5; D is uncertain. CDR3 protein: CASSYGGIQPQHF. The CDR3 DNA follows: TGTGCCAGCAGCTATGGAGGCATACAGCCCCAGCATTTT.